Below, one T cell receptor (beta chain) is given with its context. The entry originates in a study of blood T cell repertoires in COVID-19. For the study at large: From the United States, Italy and Spain came samples of acute and convalescent COVID-19. The analysed material was cDNA or gDNA that came from T cells, B-cell-depleted T cells, or PBMCs.

TCRdb's copy holds only in-frame clones and misses some; the assay was immunoSEQ multiplex PCR. The table shows about 380,000 clones, with roughly 80% occurring only once. Germline V gene data show CDR1 as LNHNV and CDR2 as YYDKDF (reference sequence). V dropped 2 bases and J dropped 5; count of bases not matched to a gene: 8. The CDR3 length is 16 residues. The specimen sequenced was peripheral blood. The chain combines TRBV15 with TRBJ1-2; 10 positions agree with TRBD1. This receptor was obtained from a human donor with acute or convalescent COVID-19. The donor label of this sample is uncertain. CDR3: CATSRYDRGRGYGYTF. The CDR3, as DNA: TGTGCCACCAGCAGATACGACAGGGGGCGCGGTTATGGCTACACCTTC.